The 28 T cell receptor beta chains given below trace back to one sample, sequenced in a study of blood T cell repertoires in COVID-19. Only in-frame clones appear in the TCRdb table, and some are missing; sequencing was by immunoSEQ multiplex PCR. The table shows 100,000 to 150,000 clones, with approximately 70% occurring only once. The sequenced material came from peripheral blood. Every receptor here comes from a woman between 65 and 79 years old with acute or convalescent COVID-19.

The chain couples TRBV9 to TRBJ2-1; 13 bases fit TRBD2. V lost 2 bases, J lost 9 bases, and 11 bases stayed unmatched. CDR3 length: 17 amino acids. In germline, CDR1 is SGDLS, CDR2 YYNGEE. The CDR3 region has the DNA TGTGCCAGCAGCGTTTCCCCACTAGCGGGAGGGCCGGGTGAGCAGTTCTTC. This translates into CASSVSPLAGGPGEQFF.

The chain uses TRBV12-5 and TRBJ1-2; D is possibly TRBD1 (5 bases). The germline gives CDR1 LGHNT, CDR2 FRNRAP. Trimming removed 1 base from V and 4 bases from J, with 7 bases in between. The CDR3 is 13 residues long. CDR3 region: CASGLDRLYGYTF. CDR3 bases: TGTGCTAGTGGTTTGGACAGGCTCTATGGCTACACCTTC.

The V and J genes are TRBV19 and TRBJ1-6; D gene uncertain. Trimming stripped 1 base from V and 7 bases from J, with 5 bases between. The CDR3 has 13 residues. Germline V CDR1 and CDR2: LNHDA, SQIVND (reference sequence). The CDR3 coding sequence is TGTGCCAGTAGTATAGGCCTAAATTCACCCCTCCACTTT. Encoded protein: CASSIGLNSPLHF.

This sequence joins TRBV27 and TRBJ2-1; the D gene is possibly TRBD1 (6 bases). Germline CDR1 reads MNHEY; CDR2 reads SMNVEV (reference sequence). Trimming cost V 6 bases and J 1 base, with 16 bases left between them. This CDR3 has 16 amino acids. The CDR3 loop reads CASRITGTHSYNEQFF. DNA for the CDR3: TGTGCCAGCAGGATCACCGGGACACATTCCTACAATGAGCAGTTCTTC.

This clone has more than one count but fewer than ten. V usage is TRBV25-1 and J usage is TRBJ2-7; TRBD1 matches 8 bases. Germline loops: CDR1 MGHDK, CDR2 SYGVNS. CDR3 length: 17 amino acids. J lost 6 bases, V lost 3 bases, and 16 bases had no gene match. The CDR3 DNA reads TGTGCCAGCAGTGATGATCCCCCGACAGGGGTTAGGGGCGAGCAGTACTTC. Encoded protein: CASSDDPPTGVRGEQYF.

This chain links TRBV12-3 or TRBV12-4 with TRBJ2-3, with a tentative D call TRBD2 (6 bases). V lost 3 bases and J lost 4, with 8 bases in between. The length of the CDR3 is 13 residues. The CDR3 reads CASSFTSPDTQYF. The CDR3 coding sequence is TGTGCCAGCAGTTTTACTAGCCCAGATACGCAGTATTTT.

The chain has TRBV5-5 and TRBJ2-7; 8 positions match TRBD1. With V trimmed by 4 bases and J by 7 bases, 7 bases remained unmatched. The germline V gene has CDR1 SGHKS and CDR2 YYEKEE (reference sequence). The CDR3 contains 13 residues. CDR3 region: CASSTGTGWEQYF. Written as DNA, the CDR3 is TGTGCCAGCAGCACCGGGACAGGATGGGAGCAGTACTTC. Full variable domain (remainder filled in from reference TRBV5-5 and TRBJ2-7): DAGVTQSPTHLIKTRGQQVTLRCSPISGHKSVSWYQQVLGQGPQFIFQYYEKEERGRGNFPDRFSARQFPNYSSELNVNALLLGDSALYLCASSTGTGWEQYFGPGTRLTVT.

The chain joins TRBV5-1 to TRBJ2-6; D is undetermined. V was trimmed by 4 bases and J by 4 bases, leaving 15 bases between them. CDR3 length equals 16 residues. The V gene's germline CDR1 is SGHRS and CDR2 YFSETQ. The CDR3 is CASSPGLAGGANVLTF. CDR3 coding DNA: TGCGCCAGCAGCCCCGGTCTGGCCGGGGGGGCCAACGTCCTGACTTTC.

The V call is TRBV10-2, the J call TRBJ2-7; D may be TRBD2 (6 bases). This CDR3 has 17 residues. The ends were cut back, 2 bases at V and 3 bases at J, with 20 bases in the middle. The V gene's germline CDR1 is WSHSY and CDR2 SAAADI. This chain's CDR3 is CASSEGGLGGAFYEQYF. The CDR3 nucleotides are TGCGCCAGCAGTGAGGGGGGGTTAGGCGGAGCCTTCTACGAGCAGTACTTC.

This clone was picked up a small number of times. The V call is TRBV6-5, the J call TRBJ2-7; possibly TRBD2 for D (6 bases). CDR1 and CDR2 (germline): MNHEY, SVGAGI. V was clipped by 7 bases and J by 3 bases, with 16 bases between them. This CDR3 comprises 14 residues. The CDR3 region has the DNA TGTGCCAGCACCGCCAGCGGGTCATACTACGAGCAGTACTTC. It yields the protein CASTASGSYYEQYF.

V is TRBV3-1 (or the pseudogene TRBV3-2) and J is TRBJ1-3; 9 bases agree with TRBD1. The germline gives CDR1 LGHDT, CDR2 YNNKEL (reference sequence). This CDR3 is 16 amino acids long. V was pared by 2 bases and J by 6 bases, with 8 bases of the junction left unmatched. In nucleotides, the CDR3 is TGTGCCAGCAGCCAAATTCCGGGACAGGGTCCAAACACCATATATTTT. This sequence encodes CASSQIPGQGPNTIYF.

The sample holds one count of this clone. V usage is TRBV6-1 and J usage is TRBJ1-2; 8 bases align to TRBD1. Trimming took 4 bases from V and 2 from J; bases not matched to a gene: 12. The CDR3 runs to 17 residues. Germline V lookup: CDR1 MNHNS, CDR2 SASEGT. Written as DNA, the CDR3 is TGTGCCAGCAGTGCAGGGTTCGGACAGGGCCGCAACTATGGCTACACCTTC. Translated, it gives CASSAGFGQGRNYGYTF.

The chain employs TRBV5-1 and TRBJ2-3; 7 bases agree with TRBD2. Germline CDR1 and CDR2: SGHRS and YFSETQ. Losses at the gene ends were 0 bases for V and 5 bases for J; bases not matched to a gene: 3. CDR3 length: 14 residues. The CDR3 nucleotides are TGCGCCAGCAGCTTGGTGGCTAGCGGAGATACGCAGTATTTT. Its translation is CASSLVASGDTQYF. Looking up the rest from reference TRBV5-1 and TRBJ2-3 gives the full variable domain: KAGVTQTPRYLIKTRGQQVTLSCSPISGHRSVSWYQQTPGQGLQFLFEYFSETQRNKGNFPGRFSGRQFSNSRSEMNVSTLELGDSALYLCASSLVASGDTQYFGPGTRLTVL.

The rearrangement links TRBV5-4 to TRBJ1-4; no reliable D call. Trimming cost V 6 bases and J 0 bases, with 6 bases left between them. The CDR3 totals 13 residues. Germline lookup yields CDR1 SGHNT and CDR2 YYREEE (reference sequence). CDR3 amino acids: CASNTATNEKLFF. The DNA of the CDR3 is TGTGCCAGCAACACCGCAACTAATGAAAAACTGTTTTTT. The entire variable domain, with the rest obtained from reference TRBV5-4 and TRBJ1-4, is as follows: ETGVTQSPTHLIKTRGQQVTLRCSSQSGHNTVSWYQQALGQGPQFIFQYYREEENGRGNFPPRFSGLQFPNYSSELNVNALELDDSALYLCASNTATNEKLFFGSGTQLSVL.

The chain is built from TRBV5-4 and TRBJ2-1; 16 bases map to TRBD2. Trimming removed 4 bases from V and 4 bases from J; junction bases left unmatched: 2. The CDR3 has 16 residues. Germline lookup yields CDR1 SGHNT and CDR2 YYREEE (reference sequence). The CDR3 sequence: CASSPGLAGGYNEQFF. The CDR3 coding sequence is TGTGCCAGCAGCCCGGGACTAGCGGGGGGGTACAATGAGCAGTTCTTC.

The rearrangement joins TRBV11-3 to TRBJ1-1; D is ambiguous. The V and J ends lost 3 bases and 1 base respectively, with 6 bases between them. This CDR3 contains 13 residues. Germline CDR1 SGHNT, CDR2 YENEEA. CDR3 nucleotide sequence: TGTGCCAGCAGCTTCGGGAGGAACACTGAAGCTTTCTTT. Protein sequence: CASSFGRNTEAFF. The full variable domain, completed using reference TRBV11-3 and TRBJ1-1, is EAGVVQSPRYKIIEKKQPVAFWCNPISGHNTLYWYLQNLGQGPELLIRYENEEAVDDSQLPKDRFSAERLKGVDSTLKIQPAELGDSAVYLCASSFGRNTEAFFGQGTRLTVV.

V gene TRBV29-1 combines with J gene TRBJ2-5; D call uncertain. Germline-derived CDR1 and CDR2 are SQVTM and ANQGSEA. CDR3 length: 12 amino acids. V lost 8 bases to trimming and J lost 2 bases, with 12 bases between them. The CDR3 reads CSFSGYQETQYF. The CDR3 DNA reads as TGCAGCTTTTCCGGGTATCAAGAGACCCAGTACTTC.

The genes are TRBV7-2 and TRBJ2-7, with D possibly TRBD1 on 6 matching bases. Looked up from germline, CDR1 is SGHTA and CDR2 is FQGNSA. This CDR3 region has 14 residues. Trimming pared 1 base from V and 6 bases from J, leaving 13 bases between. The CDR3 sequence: CASSLVPDRSEQYF. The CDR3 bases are TGTGCCAGCAGCTTAGTGCCGGACAGAAGCGAGCAGTACTTC.

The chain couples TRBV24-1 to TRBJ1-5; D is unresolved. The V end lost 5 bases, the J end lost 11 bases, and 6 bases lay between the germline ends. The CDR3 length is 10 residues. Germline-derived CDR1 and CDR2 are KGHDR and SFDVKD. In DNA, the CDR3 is TGTGCCACCAGTGCTCTGTCCCAGCATTTT. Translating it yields CATSALSQHF.

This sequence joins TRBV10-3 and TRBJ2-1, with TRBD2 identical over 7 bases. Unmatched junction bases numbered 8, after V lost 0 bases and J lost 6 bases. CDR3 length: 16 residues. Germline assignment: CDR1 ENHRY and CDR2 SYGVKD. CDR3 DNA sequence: TGTGCCATCAGTGAGTCGGTCGGCGGGAGTGTCAATGAGCAGTTCTTC. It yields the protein CAISESVGGSVNEQFF.

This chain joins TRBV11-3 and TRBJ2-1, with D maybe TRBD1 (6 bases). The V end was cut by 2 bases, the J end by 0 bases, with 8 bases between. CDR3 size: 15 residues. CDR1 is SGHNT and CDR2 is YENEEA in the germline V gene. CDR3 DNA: TGTGCCAGCAGCTTATTAGGGGGCTCCTACAATGAGCAGTTCTTC. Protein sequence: CASSLLGGSYNEQFF.

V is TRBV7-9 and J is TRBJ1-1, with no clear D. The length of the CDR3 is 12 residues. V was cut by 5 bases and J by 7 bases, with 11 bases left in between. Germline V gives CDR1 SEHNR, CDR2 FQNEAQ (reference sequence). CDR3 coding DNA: TGTGCCAGCAGCAACACCGGGAATGAAGCTTTCTTT. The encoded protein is CASSNTGNEAFF.

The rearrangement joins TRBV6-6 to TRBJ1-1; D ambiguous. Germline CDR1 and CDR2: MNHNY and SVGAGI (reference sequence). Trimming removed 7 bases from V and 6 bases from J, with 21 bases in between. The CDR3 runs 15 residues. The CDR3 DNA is TGTGCCAGCATCCAACGGTTAGCGGTCAGCGCTGAAGCTTTCTTT. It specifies CASIQRLAVSAEAFF.

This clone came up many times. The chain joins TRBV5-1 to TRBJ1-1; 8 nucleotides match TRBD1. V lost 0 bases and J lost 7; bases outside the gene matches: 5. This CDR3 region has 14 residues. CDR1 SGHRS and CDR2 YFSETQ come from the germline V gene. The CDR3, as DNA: TGCGCCAGCAGCTTGGCAGGGGGCAGGGGTGAAGCTTTCTTT. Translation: CASSLAGGRGEAFF.

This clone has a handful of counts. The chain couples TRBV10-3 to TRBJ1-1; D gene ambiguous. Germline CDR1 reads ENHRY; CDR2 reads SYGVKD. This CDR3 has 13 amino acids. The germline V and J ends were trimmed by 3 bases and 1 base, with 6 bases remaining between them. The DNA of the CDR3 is TGTGCCATCAGTGACGGAGGGAACACTGAAGCTTTCTTT. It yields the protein CAISDGGNTEAFF.

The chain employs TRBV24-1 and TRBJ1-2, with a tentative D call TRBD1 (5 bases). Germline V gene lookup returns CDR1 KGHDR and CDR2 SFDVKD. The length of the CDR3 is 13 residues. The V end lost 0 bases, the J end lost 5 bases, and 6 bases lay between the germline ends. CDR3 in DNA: TGTGCCACCAGTGATTTGACAGGATATGGCTACACCTTC. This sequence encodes CATSDLTGYGYTF.

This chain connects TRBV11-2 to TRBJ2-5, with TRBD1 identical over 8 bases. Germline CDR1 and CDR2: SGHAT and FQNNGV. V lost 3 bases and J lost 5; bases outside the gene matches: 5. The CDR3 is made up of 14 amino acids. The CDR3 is CASSFGTGVETQYF. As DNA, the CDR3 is TGTGCCAGCAGCTTTGGGACAGGCGTCGAGACCCAGTACTTC. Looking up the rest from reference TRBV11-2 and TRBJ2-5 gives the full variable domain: EAGVAQSPRYKIIEKRQSVAFWCNPISGHATLYWYQQILGQGPKLLIQFQNNGVVDDSQLPKDRFSAERLKGVDSTLKIQPAKLEDSAVYLCASSFGTGVETQYFGPGTRLLVL.

CDR3 sequence reads: CASSYDTDRGQDEQYF. CDR3 nucleotide sequence: TGTGCCAGCAGTTACGACACGGACAGGGGGCAGGACGAGCAGTACTTC. The chain uses TRBV6-5 and TRBJ2-7, with 11 bases identical to TRBD1. The CDR3 is 16 residues long. J lost 5 bases, V lost 2 bases, and 8 bases had no gene match. Germline CDR1 MNHEY, CDR2 SVGAGI.